The T cell receptor (beta chain) under discussion was sequenced for a study of long-term antiretroviral therapy in people with HIV (dated by TCRdb to the early 2020s). About the full investigation: Collection of the earliest samples took place about a decade ahead of the 2015 WHO recommendation for immediate ART, at a time when ART was typically delayed until CD4 counts fell. Of the roughly 30 participants with HIV, roughly twelve were female. No cross-contamination during QIAcube processing was seen in test extractions of a monoclonal T-cell line run alongside around 30 polyclonal samples. Whether ART initiation and durable HIV suppression were associated with changes in peripheral blood TRB repertoire composition and diversity was tested in a retrospective serial study. A total of 192 cryopreserved PBMC samples came from 25 to 30 adults with confirmed HIV infection and were collected serially over a mean of roughly six years (range 1-12). The paper's findings and limits, for the study overall: Owing to limited PBMC availability, only the TCR beta chain was sequenced, without alpha chain pairing. ART initiation was associated with a significant increase in TRB diversity, but diversity stayed significantly below transplant donor controls even after long-term ART. Samples dated from about 2003 to 2018, and the ART regimens used may be less effective than current ones. The repertoire was dominated across all time points by expanded TRB clones identified before ART initiation, although this dominance was seen to fluctuate and to decrease in many PLHIV after ART. No data were available on ART adherence, viral resistance or therapy changes, limiting inferences about post-ART repertoire changes. Compared with controls, HIV repertoires had narrower CDR3 length ranges, and the network structure pointed to an antigen-experienced repertoire that shifted only slightly toward naive after ART. Unsorted PBMC were profiled instead of sorted CD4+ and CD8+ T cells because pre-ART samples had limited cell numbers.

For CDR1 and CDR2, the germline V gene (reference sequence) lists SGHKS and YYEKEE. Spanning cysteine to phenylalanine, the CDR3 consists of 14 amino acids. Just the 42-base CDR3 DNA is kept, in frame starting at base 1. The germline ends are 11 bases apart after V is trimmed by 4 bases and J by 1 base. Participants were included only if at least one PBMC sample before ART initiation and at least two post-ART samples were available. Treatment was received in the United States of America by all participants with HIV. Before DNA extraction, cryopreserved samples of 1-10 million PBMC were thawed and then washed. At the time of the earliest PBMC sample for each participant with HIV, ages ranged from 23 to 54 years. PBMC samples from each participant spanned 1-4 timepoints before ART initiation and 2-8 timepoints after ART initiation, with a median of 7 samples. Serial HIV viral load, CD4+ T-cell count, ART history and demographic data were obtained for every participant. Genomic DNA was extracted from unsorted PBMC with a Qiagen kit on a QIAcube, with processing performed in batches of 12 samples.

Concerning this clone: The antigen it recognizes is unknown. Within one base of it there is no much larger clone, and no base qualities were kept.

The immunoSEQ hsTCRB v3.0 assay was used at survey level resolution for TRB variable region sequencing. TRB sequencing targeted a depth of roughly 35,000-55,000 T-cell genomes per sample. TRB libraries were pooled and sequenced on an Illumina MiSeq using a v3 150-cycle kit. Processing in the source paper ran as follows. Repertoire analysis was performed in R inside a reproducible Nextflow workflow that covered QC, data transformation and analysis. LymphoSeq2, an R package for AIRR-Seq data exploration, was used to implement custom analyses. A few samples that produced fewer than 5000 total TRB sequences were removed, so some 190 HIV repertoires were analyzed. Among the 180 to 200 retained HIV repertoires, 55 to 60 were collected before ART initiation and roughly 130 after ART initiation. Each repertoire was downsampled to 5000 TRB nucleotide sequences, and summary statistics were averaged across 100 downsampling iterations. TRB sequences were retained for analysis only if CDR3 regions of at least seven amino acids were present. A Shannon entropy-derived clonality score and the Gini coefficient were used to measure diversity. In the repertoire networks, any two of the top 5000 CDR3 amino acid sequences were connected whenever the two sequences differed by an edit distance of one. For TRB CDR3 amino acid sequences, GLIPH2 was used to predict antigen specificity groups and MHC restriction. Known CMV, EBV, HIV or tissue antigen associations were flagged by matching CDR3 amino acid sequences against VDJdb and McPAS-TCR. Pre-ART, post-ART and control groups were compared with Wilcoxon signed-rank tests and Holm-Bonferroni correction. This is the immuneACCESS table as TCRdb keeps it, with only in-frame sequences that have V and J called. A part of the clones is gone; compared with another copy, unresolved V genes explain less than half, and the rest is unexplained. D and trimming come from the DNA, and the V and J calls and clone size come from that table. The sample records around 30,000 clones, almost 95% of which are singletons. Less than 3% of the sample is held by the ten biggest clonotypes.

The TCR comes from a man between 50 and 59 years old with HIV. Sequencing used unsorted PBMCs, obtained approximately 7.4 years after starting antiretroviral therapy. The V and J segments used are TRBV5-5 and TRBJ2-5; the D gene lacks a confident call. In nucleotides, the sequence is TGTGCCAGCAGCCCTAGACAACTCCAAGAGACCCAGTACTTC. It specifies CASSPRQLQETQYF.